This T cell receptor (beta chain) was profiled in a study of technical replicates of blood from a few donors. Profiled with immunoSEQ multiplex PCR; TCRdb holds only in-frame clones, not every one. The sample carries nearly 95,000 clones, 96% recorded once. The clonotype originates from a human donor in good health. The sequenced sample was T cells isolated from PBMCs.

Written as DNA, the CDR3 is TGCGCCAGCAGTGGCCCTGACAGGGACAATGAGCAGTTCTTC. Encoded protein: CASSGPDRDNEQFF. The chain couples TRBV10-2 to TRBJ2-1; 7 nucleotides line up with TRBD1. Germline CDR1 and CDR2: WSHSY and SAAADI. The V and J ends lost 4 bases and 5 bases, in that order; junction bases with no gene match: 5. CDR3 length: 14 residues.